Here is one T cell receptor (beta chain) with its context. Its antigen remains unknown. Coverage ceases 3 residues before the CDR3 finishes, and the germline J gene fills in the end. This specimen belongs to a study of T cells in women clearing cervical HPV infection. Study as a whole: HLA type could not be excluded as a confounder. Study-wide results and limits: Richness differences could reflect unmeasured T-cell content per sample. Effector/memory and HPV-specific T cells were not isolated, and association timing is unknown.

The CDR3 loop spans 16 amino acids. The V gene lost 2 bases and the J gene lost 0 bases, with 11 bases spanning the gap. Germline values: CDR1 SGHVS, CDR2 FNYEAQ. Average input was around 1,200 ng genomic DNA for immunoSEQ TCR beta CDR3 amplification. Sequencing used immunoSEQ multiplex PCR; TCRdb keeps in-frame clones, though not all of them. Its table records about 20,000 clones. The specimen was blood buffy coat. The rearrangement links TRBV7-6 to TRBJ2-1; the D gene is possibly TRBD1 (6 bases). This sequence originates from a woman aged 18 to 75 with a cervical HPV16 infection that either progressed to CIN3+ or cleared (not recorded which). The CDR3 DNA, read in part, is TGTGCCAGCAGCTTATCCAGGGGATACTCCTACAATGAG. Protein sequence: CASSLSRGYSYNE. The whole CDR3 protein reads CASSLSRGYSYNEQFF.